This is a list of T cell receptor beta chains from one sample in a study of blood T cell repertoires in COVID-19. The assay was immunoSEQ multiplex PCR, and TCRdb's table has in-frame clones only and misses some. The table lists fewer than 250,000 clones, 80% to 90% of them singletons. Sequenced material: peripheral blood. Receptor source: a woman in her forties or fifties with acute or convalescent COVID-19. CDR3s include the opening cysteine and the closing phenylalanine or tryptophan. Fields, in order: V gene, clone size, D gene, J gene, CDR3 protein, CDR3 DNA. A D gene is named only where the DNA matches it firmly. Clone sizes are given selectively: once, few, many, or a class where the clone is expanded.

TRBV5-1	NA	NA	TRBJ1-1	CASSFGQTLWYRAFF	TGCGCCAGCAGCTTCGGACAGACCCTGTGGTATCGGGCTTTCTTT
TRBV29-1	NA	TRBD1	TRBJ1-2	CSVERQGAMDGYTF	TGCAGCGTTGAACGACAGGGTGCGATGGATGGCTACACCTTC
TRBV19	NA	NA	TRBJ2-7	CASSTEGGSSYEQYF	TGTGCCAGTAGTACTGAGGGCGGGTCCTCCTACGAGCAGTACTTC
TRBV9	NA	NA	TRBJ1-3	CASSQRQVTSGNTIYF	TGTGCCAGCAGCCAACGCCAGGTAACCTCTGGAAACACCATATATTTT
TRBV3-1/TRBV3-2	few	NA	TRBJ1-2	CASSQDQDGRYGYTF	TGTGCCAGCAGCCAAGACCAGGATGGTCGATACGGCTACACCTTC
TRBV24-1	NA	TRBD1	TRBJ2-5	CATSDSWTGEETQYF	TGTGCCACCAGTGATTCCTGGACAGGGGAGGAGACCCAGTACTTC
TRBV12-3/TRBV12-4	NA	NA	TRBJ1-2	CASSILINYGYTF	TGTGCCAGCAGTATCCTAATTAACTATGGCTACACCTTC
TRBV7-8	once	TRBD1	TRBJ2-4	CASSPQTGATKNIQYF	TGTGCCAGCAGCCCACAGACAGGGGCTACCAAAAACATTCAGTACTTC
TRBV28	many	TRBD1	TRBJ1-1	CASSPHLGQGGTEAFF	TGTGCCAGCAGTCCCCATTTGGGGCAGGGGGGCACTGAAGCTTTCTTT
TRBV27	NA	NA	TRBJ1-4	CASSSAPAVEKLFF	TGTGCCAGCAGTTCGGCCCCGGCGGTGGAAAAACTGTTTTTT
TRBV11-2	NA	TRBD1	TRBJ1-1	CASSLAPGGGEAFF	TGTGCCAGCAGCTTGGCCCCAGGGGGCGGTGAAGCTTTCTTT
TRBV6-6	NA	NA	TRBJ2-4	CASSQTYKNIQYF	TGTGCCAGCAGTCAGACTTACAAAAACATTCAGTACTTC
TRBV6-5	NA	NA	TRBJ1-5	CASSFEGQPQHF	TGTGCCAGCAGTTTCGAGGGTCAGCCCCAGCATTTT
TRBV5-6	NA	NA	TRBJ2-1	CASSSDTGAGNEQFF	TGTGCCAGCAGCTCGGACACCGGGGCGGGAAATGAGCAGTTCTTC
TRBV7-9	NA	TRBD2	TRBJ2-1	CASRLAGEVAGQFF	TGTGCCAGCCGCCTAGCGGGAGAAGTGGCCGGGCAGTTCTTC
TRBV28	few	NA	TRBJ2-1	CASNSPGLGRGTYNEQFF	TGTGCCAGCAACTCTCCGGGTTTAGGTAGGGGGACCTACAATGAGCAGTTCTTC
TRBV29-1	NA	TRBD2	TRBJ2-3	CSADREVSSTDTQYF	TGCAGCGCCGACCGGGAGGTTTCTAGCACAGATACGCAGTATTTT
TRBV10-3	once	TRBD2	TRBJ2-7	CATTASGKTYEQYF	TGTGCCACGACCGCTAGCGGGAAGACCTACGAGCAGTACTTC
TRBV6-6	NA	TRBD1	TRBJ1-2	CASSPPGQSYGYTF	TGTGCCAGCAGTCCTCCGGGACAGTCCTATGGCTACACCTTC
TRBV6-2/TRBV6-3	NA	NA	TRBJ2-1	CASSSNSVGEQFF	TGTGCCAGCAGTTCTAACTCGGTCGGTGAGCAGTTCTTC
TRBV29-1	NA	TRBD1	TRBJ2-7	CSVEVPGTGYAYEQYF	TGCAGCGTTGAAGTCCCCGGGACAGGCTACGCCTACGAGCAGTACTTC
TRBV18	NA	TRBD1	TRBJ1-1	CASSPPDRDTEAFF	TGTGCCAGCTCACCACCGGACAGGGATACTGAAGCTTTCTTT
TRBV7-9	once	TRBD1	TRBJ2-1	CASSWGQGDEQFF	TGTGCCAGCAGCTGGGGACAGGGAGATGAGCAGTTCTTC
TRBV5-6	NA	NA	TRBJ2-7	CASSLGGNPSYEQYF	TGTGCCAGCAGCTTGGGAGGCAACCCCTCCTACGAGCAGTACTTC
TRBV5-4	NA	NA	TRBJ2-7	CASSPDGDSYEQYF	TGTGCCAGCAGCCCGGACGGGGATTCCTACGAGCAGTACTTC
TRBV27	NA	TRBD1	TRBJ2-1	CASSLGQGAREQFF	TGTGCCAGCAGTTTAGGGCAGGGGGCGCGGGAGCAGTTCTTC
TRBV30	NA	TRBD2	TRBJ2-3	CAWRKREGGDTQYF	TGTGCCTGGAGGAAGCGGGAGGGGGGAGATACGCAGTATTTT
TRBV2	NA	NA	TRBJ2-5	CASRAVQETQYF	TGTGCCAGCAGGGCGGTCCAAGAGACCCAGTACTTC
TRBV6-1	NA	TRBD2	TRBJ2-7	CASSESGLSDYEQYF	TGTGCCAGCAGTGAATCGGGACTAAGTGACTACGAGCAGTACTTC
TRBV7-3	NA	NA	TRBJ1-1	CASSAKGGVDTEAFF	TGTGCCAGCAGCGCGAAAGGGGGGGTTGACACTGAAGCTTTCTTT
TRBV10-1	once	NA	TRBJ2-5	CASSESAAGSLETQYF	TGCGCCAGCAGTGAGTCAGCGGCGGGTTCCTTGGAGACCCAGTACTTC
TRBV9	few	NA	TRBJ1-1	CASREIGLEAFF	TGTGCCAGCAGGGAGATCGGACTTGAAGCTTTCTTT
TRBV13	NA	TRBD1	TRBJ1-2	CASSSTGDGYTF	TGTGCCAGCAGCTCGACAGGGGATGGCTACACCTTC
TRBV11-2	NA	TRBD2	TRBJ2-2	CASSFPSGRTGELFF	TGTGCCAGCAGCTTTCCTAGCGGGAGGACCGGGGAGCTGTTTTTT
TRBV28	once	NA	TRBJ2-7	CASSSGGSYEQYF	TGTGCCAGCAGTAGCGGAGGTTCCTACGAGCAGTACTTC
TRBV2	NA	TRBD1	TRBJ2-2	CASSIPGQGESAGVDGELFF	TGTGCCAGCAGTATCCCGGGACAGGGGGAGTCAGCGGGAGTTGACGGGGAGCTGTTTTTT
TRBV30	NA	NA	TRBJ1-2	CAWSFSPGSYGYTF	TGTGCCTGGAGTTTCTCTCCAGGCTCCTATGGCTACACCTTC
TRBV4-1	few	NA	TRBJ1-5	CASSQEVYSAGNQPQHF	TGCGCCAGCAGCCAAGAAGTTTATTCGGCAGGGAATCAGCCCCAGCATTTT
TRBV27	NA	NA	TRBJ2-7	CASSGRGAGYEQYF	TGTGCCAGCAGTGGCCGTGGGGCCGGCTACGAGCAGTACTTC
TRBV4-1	NA	NA	TRBJ1-5	CASSQEGRYQPQHF	TGCGCCAGCAGCCAAGAGGGGCGCTATCAGCCCCAGCATTTT
TRBV2	NA	TRBD1	TRBJ1-4	CASTPGGVFNEKLFF	TGTGCCAGCACCCCAGGGGGAGTATTTAATGAAAAACTGTTTTTT
TRBV5-1	NA	TRBD1	TRBJ2-7	CASTPDRTSYEQYF	TGCGCCAGCACCCCGGACAGGACCTCCTACGAGCAGTACTTC
TRBV27	NA	NA	TRBJ2-3	CASSLSSGRSTDTQYF	TGTGCCAGCAGTTTATCTAGCGGCAGGAGCACAGATACGCAGTATTTT
TRBV30	NA	NA	TRBJ2-7	CAWTPAANSYEQYF	TGTGCCTGGACCCCGGCGGCGAACTCCTACGAGCAGTACTTC
TRBV27	many	NA	TRBJ1-5	CASSFDGRALHQPQHF	TGTGCCAGCAGTTTTGACGGCAGGGCGCTACATCAGCCCCAGCATTTT
TRBV6-4	once	NA	TRBJ2-2	CASSPFLGSTAGELFF	TGTGCCAGCAGTCCCTTTCTCGGGAGTACGGCCGGGGAGCTGTTTTTT
TRBV5-1	NA	TRBD2	TRBJ2-1	CASSRPGLGANEQFF	TGCGCCAGCAGCCGCCCGGGACTAGGGGCCAATGAGCAGTTCTTC
TRBV28	NA	NA	TRBJ1-3	CASSATGVNSGNTIYF	TGTGCCAGCAGCGCTACCGGGGTTAACTCTGGAAACACCATATATTTT
TRBV29-1	NA	NA	TRBJ2-5	CSGSPGASRRETQYF	TGCAGCGGTTCCCCAGGGGCTAGCAGGAGGGAGACCCAGTACTTC
TRBV30	NA	NA	TRBJ2-1	CAWSVINEQFF	TGTGCCTGGAGCGTTATCAATGAGCAGTTCTTC
TRBV5-8	NA	TRBD1	TRBJ2-3	CASSTGQGADTQYF	TGTGCCAGCAGCACCGGACAGGGGGCAGATACGCAGTATTTT
TRBV27	NA	TRBD2	TRBJ2-1	CASSRKSSGSYNEQFF	TGTGCCAGCAGTCGCAAATCTAGCGGGTCCTACAATGAGCAGTTCTTC
TRBV27	NA	TRBD2	TRBJ2-7	CASSLLAGVGEQYF	TGTGCCAGCAGTTTATTAGCGGGAGTCGGCGAGCAGTACTTC
TRBV12-3/TRBV12-4	NA	NA	TRBJ1-1	CASSWEGGLGAFF	TGTGCCAGCAGCTGGGAGGGGGGGCTGGGGGCTTTCTTT
TRBV2	NA	NA	TRBJ2-5	CASSSIETQYF	TGTGCCAGCAGTTCTATAGAGACCCAGTACTTC
TRBV5-6	few	NA	TRBJ1-2	CASSFDTFGYTF	TGTGCCAGCAGCTTTGATACTTTTGGCTACACCTTC
TRBV5-6	NA	NA	TRBJ2-3	CASSLGTGITDTQYF	TGTGCCAGCAGCTTGGGGACTGGGATCACAGATACGCAGTATTTT
TRBV5-4	once	TRBD2	TRBJ2-1	CASSLSVAGGLRGYNEQFF	TGTGCCAGCAGCTTGAGTGTAGCGGGAGGGCTGAGGGGCTACAATGAGCAGTTCTTC
TRBV19	NA	NA	TRBJ2-3	CASSIVGASVTDTQYF	TGTGCCAGTAGTATAGTAGGCGCTAGCGTTACAGATACGCAGTATTTT
TRBV27	NA	TRBD1	TRBJ2-5	CASRSDRGLQETQYF	TGTGCCAGCAGATCTGACAGGGGGCTACAAGAGACCCAGTACTTC